The present TCR beta chain was sequenced within a study of regulatory T cells in long-lasting Graves disease. Looking at the study overall: Graves' patients diagnosed newly had used antithyroid drugs under 3 months.

The study's findings and limits: Newly diagnosed patients had higher TCR diversity than persistent Graves' patients did. Small numbers of samples may have cut accuracy.

Through Arm-PCR of CDR3 regions and iRepertoire HTBI primers, TCR beta libraries were built. MiXCR was run by TCRdb on the multiplex PCR reads, yielding one entry per CDR3 protein. The table lists 250,000 or so distinct CDR3 sequences, around 20% of them singletons, with roughly 14% in the top ten. This clonotype appeared a few times. Antigen: not known. Trimming pared 4 bases from V and 6 bases from J, leaving 10 bases between. The CDR3 has 14 residues. CDR1 LNHDA and CDR2 SQIVND come from the germline V gene (reference sequence). As to time point: newly diagnosed GD, antithyroid drugs for less than 3 months. TCR sequences were obtained from RNA taken from PBMCs.

The clonotype originates from a female donor with Graves disease. The chain links TRBV19 to TRBJ1-6; no firm D call. The sequencing here drew on peripheral blood mononuclear cells (PBMCs), taken at new diagnosis, from a patient treated with antithyroid drugs. CDR3 sequence: CASSTEQSNSPLHF. For the CDR3, the DNA is TGTGCCAGTAGTACGGAACAGTCTAATTCACCCCTCCACTTT.